These T cell receptor beta chains were read from a single sample in a study of T-cell memory formation after mild COVID-19. TCRdb recomputed calls from the 5' RACE reads with MiXCR, one row per CDR3 protein. The table lists more than 120,000 distinct CDR3 sequences, approximately 6% of them singletons. The sample consisted of PBMCs or a T cell subset sorted from them (not recorded which). The receptors shown here come from an adult woman who had mild COVID-19 (a few samples of this study predate the infection). Cell type and time point are not known. CDR3s include the opening cysteine and the closing phenylalanine or tryptophan. The D gene is left open where the match is weak. Size values are once, few and many counts, or a class for expanded clones, and some rows have none.

v_gene: TRBV4-2
abundance: many
d_gene: TRBD2
j_gene: TRBJ2-1
CDR3aa: CASSHFYGTSGDNEQFF
CDR3nt: TGTGCCAGCAGCCATTTTTACGGGACTAGCGGGGACAATGAGCAGTTCTTC

v_gene: TRBV12-3/TRBV12-4
abundance: many
d_gene: TRBD1
j_gene: TRBJ2-7
CDR3aa: CASSPTRQGSYEQYF
CDR3nt: TGTGCCAGCAGTCCCACACGACAGGGATCCTACGAGCAGTACTTC

v_gene: TRBV7-6
abundance: few
d_gene: TRBD1
j_gene: TRBJ2-3
CDR3aa: CASSKRQGGTDTQYF
CDR3nt: TGTGCCAGCAGCAAGAGACAGGGCGGCACAGATACGCAGTATTTT

v_gene: TRBV13
abundance: many
d_gene: TRBD1
j_gene: TRBJ2-5
CDR3aa: CASSFDRAFGKTQYF
CDR3nt: TGTGCCAGCAGCTTTGACAGGGCATTCGGGAAGACCCAGTACTTC

v_gene: TRBV5-1
abundance: many
d_gene: TRBD1
j_gene: TRBJ1-4
CDR3aa: CASSPGDSATNEKLFF
CDR3nt: TGCGCCAGCAGCCCAGGGGACAGTGCAACTAATGAAAAACTGTTTTTT

v_gene: TRBV20-1
abundance: many
d_gene: NA
j_gene: TRBJ1-3
CDR3aa: CSARDLGAGEGTIYF
CDR3nt: TGCAGTGCTAGAGACTTAGGGGCAGGAGAAGGGACCATATATTTT

v_gene: TRBV7-7
abundance: many
d_gene: NA
j_gene: TRBJ1-1
CDR3aa: CASSFTQGMGLGYTEAFF
CDR3nt: TGTGCCAGCAGCTTTACCCAAGGGATGGGGCTGGGGTACACTGAAGCTTTCTTT

v_gene: TRBV20-1
abundance: many
d_gene: TRBD2
j_gene: TRBJ2-3
CDR3aa: CSAHGAGGPIFTDTQYF
CDR3nt: TGCAGTGCCCACGGGGCGGGGGGGCCGATCTTCACAGATACGCAGTATTTT

v_gene: TRBV3-1
abundance: few
d_gene: NA
j_gene: TRBJ1-1
CDR3aa: CASSQRNTEAFF
CDR3nt: TGTGCCAGCAGCCAAAGGAACACTGAAGCTTTCTTT

v_gene: TRBV19
abundance: few
d_gene: NA
j_gene: TRBJ2-7
CDR3aa: CASSPLRGEQYF
CDR3nt: TGTGCCAGTAGTCCGTTGCGGGGTGAGCAGTACTTC

v_gene: TRBV12-3/TRBV12-4
abundance: many
d_gene: NA
j_gene: TRBJ2-5
CDR3aa: CASSLGGAGQETQYF
CDR3nt: TGTGCCAGCAGTTTAGGCGGGGCGGGCCAAGAGACCCAGTACTTC

v_gene: TRBV12-3/TRBV12-4
abundance: many
d_gene: TRBD2
j_gene: TRBJ2-3
CDR3aa: CASSFVGTSGGQDTQYF
CDR3nt: TGTGCCAGCAGTTTCGTCGGGACTAGCGGGGGGCAAGATACGCAGTATTTT

v_gene: TRBV12-3/TRBV12-4
abundance: few
d_gene: NA
j_gene: TRBJ2-2
CDR3aa: CASGPWTGELFF
CDR3nt: TGTGCCAGCGGCCCCTGGACCGGGGAGCTGTTTTTT

v_gene: TRBV20-1
abundance: few
d_gene: TRBD2
j_gene: TRBJ2-7
CDR3aa: CSASDLSEAGGPRYEQYF
CDR3nt: TGCAGTGCTAGTGACTTATCGGAAGCGGGAGGGCCAAGATACGAGCAGTACTTC

v_gene: TRBV6-2/TRBV6-3
abundance: many
d_gene: TRBD2
j_gene: TRBJ2-1
CDR3aa: CASSRPGTSGGGSYNEQFF
CDR3nt: TGTGCCAGCAGTAGACCCGGGACTAGCGGGGGGGGCTCCTACAATGAGCAGTTCTTC

v_gene: TRBV30
abundance: many
d_gene: TRBD2
j_gene: TRBJ2-5
CDR3aa: CAWSREEETQYF
CDR3nt: TGTGCCTGGAGTCGGGAGGAAGAGACCCAGTACTTC

v_gene: TRBV20-1
abundance: NA
d_gene: TRBD2
j_gene: TRBJ2-3
CDR3aa: CSAIGTSGRSDTQYF
CDR3nt: TGCAGTGCTATTGGGACTAGCGGGAGGTCAGATACGCAGTATTTT

v_gene: TRBV12-3/TRBV12-4
abundance: many
d_gene: NA
j_gene: TRBJ2-2
CDR3aa: CASISISATGELFF
CDR3nt: TGTGCCAGCATCTCAATCTCGGCCACCGGGGAGCTGTTTTTT

v_gene: TRBV30
abundance: NA
d_gene: NA
j_gene: TRBJ1-4
CDR3aa: CAWSGPVGEKLFF
CDR3nt: TGTGCCTGGAGTGGGCCTGTGGGTGAAAAACTGTTTTTT

v_gene: TRBV20-1
abundance: many
d_gene: TRBD1
j_gene: TRBJ1-1
CDR3aa: CSANVPGQGAEAFF
CDR3nt: TGCAGTGCTAACGTCCCGGGACAGGGGGCTGAAGCTTTCTTT

v_gene: TRBV11-2
abundance: few
d_gene: NA
j_gene: TRBJ1-4
CDR3aa: CASSLRPTTNEKLFF
CDR3nt: TGTGCCAGCAGCTTACGACCCACTACTAATGAAAAACTGTTTTTT

v_gene: TRBV27
abundance: NA
d_gene: NA
j_gene: TRBJ1-2
CDR3aa: CASSTRGGAPYGYTF
CDR3nt: TGTGCCAGCAGTACAAGGGGGGGGGCCCCTTATGGCTACACCTTC

v_gene: TRBV5-5
abundance: many
d_gene: NA
j_gene: TRBJ2-3
CDR3aa: CASSFGGSTDTQYF
CDR3nt: TGTGCCAGCAGCTTTGGGGGGAGCACAGATACGCAGTATTTT

v_gene: TRBV7-2
abundance: few
d_gene: TRBD1
j_gene: TRBJ1-6
CDR3aa: CASSLERGHMSPLHF
CDR3nt: TGTGCCAGCAGCTTAGAGAGGGGGCATATGTCACCCCTCCACTTT

v_gene: TRBV20-1
abundance: NA
d_gene: NA
j_gene: TRBJ1-1
CDR3aa: CSARVSEGRLPEAFF
CDR3nt: TGCAGTGCTAGAGTATCCGAGGGCAGGCTACCTGAAGCTTTCTTT

v_gene: TRBV5-1
abundance: many
d_gene: NA
j_gene: TRBJ2-5
CDR3aa: CASSLNQGTQYF
CDR3nt: TGCGCCAGCAGCTTGAATCAAGGGACCCAGTACTTC

v_gene: TRBV12-3/TRBV12-4
abundance: NA
d_gene: TRBD2
j_gene: TRBJ2-5
CDR3aa: CASSPPWAGVGETQYF
CDR3nt: TGTGCCAGCAGCCCCCCCTGGGCGGGAGTAGGGGAGACCCAGTACTTC